These 18 T cell receptor beta chains came from one sample sequenced in a study of cytomegalovirus exposure and HLA in healthy donors. Researchers ran the PCR with 60 Vbeta and 13 Jbeta primers. Profiling relied on immunoSEQ multiplex PCR, and the TCRdb table lists in-frame clones only, not all of them. The sample holds approximately 100,000 clones, about 75% seen once. Sequences were obtained from PBMCs. These receptors all come from a woman between 35 and 50 years old in good health and CMV-seronegative.

The chain uses TRBV5-6 and TRBJ2-2, with D maybe TRBD1 (6 bases). V was clipped by 4 bases and J by 1 base, with 14 bases between them. Per the germline V gene, CDR1 is SGHDT and CDR2 is YYEEEE. The CDR3 is 16 amino acids. CDR3 nucleotides: TGTGCCAGCAGCCCCCCGGGACATTTGAACACCGGGGAGCTGTTTTTT. Amino acids: CASSPPGHLNTGELFF.

The gene calls are TRBV21-1 and TRBJ1-2; the table's D call TRBD1 went unverified against the DNA. TRBV21-1 is annotated as a pseudogene. The CDR3 consists of 14 residues. This CDR3 is CASSPRRGLYGYTF. For the CDR3, the DNA is TGTGCCAGCAGCCCGCGCAGGGGGCTTTATGGCTACACCTTC.

J is TRBJ2-1 and V is TRBV27; 7 bases are shared with TRBD1. The CDR3 runs to 14 residues. Germline V lookup: CDR1 MNHEY, CDR2 SMNVEV (reference sequence). The ends lost 7 bases at V and 9 bases at J; junction bases unmatched: 12. The CDR3 is CASNPTGPLGEQFF. The CDR3 DNA is TGTGCCAGCAATCCGACAGGGCCGTTAGGTGAGCAGTTCTTC.

V gene TRBV27 combines with J gene TRBJ1-1, with D possibly matching TRBD1 (5 bases). This CDR3 has 14 residues. Germline CDR1 and CDR2: MNHEY and SMNVEV (reference sequence). V lost 2 bases and J lost 5, with 12 bases in between. The CDR3 region is CASSLQGRGTEAFF. CDR3 sequence (DNA): TGTGCCAGCAGTTTACAGGGACGGGGGACTGAAGCTTTCTTT.

The V and J genes are TRBV4-3 and TRBJ2-3, with 10 bases lining up with TRBD2. Trimming at V came to 2 bases and at J to 1 base, leaving 0 bases not matched to a gene. This CDR3 region has 15 residues. Germline assignment: CDR1 LGHNA and CDR2 YSLEER. CDR3 in amino acids: CASSQTSGGTDTQYF. In DNA, the CDR3 is TGCGCCAGCAGCCAAACTAGCGGGGGCACAGATACGCAGTATTTT.

The chain combines TRBV6-5 with TRBJ2-3, with D maybe TRBD2 (5 bases). The germline V gene has CDR1 MNHEY and CDR2 SVGAGI. Trimming removed 5 bases at V and 6 bases at J, with 15 bases between. This CDR3 region has 14 residues. The CDR3 region is CASSPMWSGDTQYF. Here the CDR3 DNA reads TGTGCCAGCAGTCCGATGTGGTCGGGGGATACGCAGTATTTT.

The chain employs TRBV29-1 and TRBJ1-1, with a tentative D call TRBD1 (5 bases). V lost 7 bases and J 4 bases, leaving 19 bases between the germline ends. The germline V gene has CDR1 SQVTM and CDR2 ANQGSEA. This CDR3 is built from 14 residues. CDR3 DNA: TGCAGCGCTCCCGAGCAGGGTGTGGCCACTGAAGCTTTCTTT. Translating gives CSAPEQGVATEAFF.

V gene TRBV5-6 combines with J gene TRBJ2-1, with TRBD2 as a possible D gene (6 bases). V shed 3 bases and J shed 6 bases, with 16 bases lying between them. CDR3 length equals 15 residues. Germline V gives CDR1 SGHDT, CDR2 YYEEEE. The CDR3 nucleotides read TGTGCCAGCAGCTGGCGGGATACAGGATCCAATGAGCAGTTCTTC. Its protein product is CASSWRDTGSNEQFF.

The chain recombines TRBV6-6 with TRBJ2-2; the match to TRBD1 covers 10 bases. Losses at the gene ends were 6 bases for V and 2 bases for J; bases not matched to a gene: 3. The V gene's germline CDR1 is MNHNY and CDR2 SVGAGI (reference sequence). This CDR3 has 15 amino acids. This CDR3 reads CASRRDRGNTGELFF. CDR3 nucleotides: TGTGCCAGCAGACGGGACAGGGGAAACACCGGGGAGCTGTTTTTT.

This chain links TRBV19 with TRBJ1-5; no reliable D call. Trimming took 3 bases from V and 2 from J, leaving 11 bases between them. This CDR3 comprises 15 residues. Germline-derived CDR1 and CDR2 are LNHDA and SQIVND (reference sequence). This chain's CDR3 is CASSIFGDGNQPQHF. The CDR3, as DNA: TGTGCCAGTAGTATCTTCGGGGATGGCAATCAGCCCCAGCATTTT. Full variable domain (missing parts from reference TRBV19 and TRBJ1-5): DGGITQSPKYLFRKEGQNVTLSCEQNLNHDAMYWYRQDPGQGLRLIYYSQIVNDFQKGDIAEGYSVSREKKESFPLTVTSAQKNPTAFYLCASSIFGDGNQPQHFGDGTRLSIL.

The CDR3 sequence: CASSLIRGSYTF. DNA for the CDR3: TGTGCCAGCAGCTTGATCCGTGGCTCGTACACCTTC. The V call is TRBV5-6, the J call TRBJ1-2; no clear D gene. Between the trimmed V and J ends, which lost 1 base and 11 bases, there was a span of 12 bases. Germline CDR1 and CDR2: SGHDT and YYEEEE. The CDR3 runs to 12 residues.

The chain combines TRBV4-1 with TRBJ2-2; TRBD1 matches at 7 bases. The germline V gene has CDR1 MGHRA and CDR2 YSYEKL. The CDR3 totals 15 residues. V shed 4 bases, J shed 3 bases, and the junction held 5 bases outside the gene matches. DNA of the CDR3: TGCGCCAGCAGCCCAACCGGGACAGACACCGGGGAGCTGTTTTTT. As protein: CASSPTGTDTGELFF.

This clone was detected only once. The gene calls are TRBV7-2 and TRBJ1-1, with D unclear. Germline V gene sequence: CDR1 SGHTA, CDR2 FQGNSA. Trimming left V 7 bases short and J 3 bases short, with 12 bases between. This CDR3 region has 13 residues. DNA of the CDR3: TGTGCCAGCACCACTTACCTCTACACTGAAGCTTTCTTT. This codes for CASTTYLYTEAFF.

J is TRBJ2-7 and V is TRBV19; a weak D match, TRBD2 (5 bases). V lost 3 bases and J 6 bases, leaving 18 bases between the germline ends. This CDR3 contains 15 residues. The germline CDR1 and CDR2 sequences are LNHDA and SQIVND (reference sequence). The CDR3 reads CASSIERDFIGEQYF. The CDR3 DNA follows: TGTGCCAGTAGTATCGAGAGGGATTTTATTGGCGAGCAGTACTTC. Variable domain in full (rest from reference TRBV19 and TRBJ2-7): DGGITQSPKYLFRKEGQNVTLSCEQNLNHDAMYWYRQDPGQGLRLIYYSQIVNDFQKGDIAEGYSVSREKKESFPLTVTSAQKNPTAFYLCASSIERDFIGEQYFGPGTRLTVT.

The table lists this clone with a count of one. The gene calls are TRBV29-1 and TRBJ1-1, with a tentative D call TRBD1 (6 bases). The CDR3 extends over 13 amino acids. The V and J ends lost 1 base and 11 bases respectively, with 17 bases between them. Germline CDR1 SQVTM, CDR2 ANQGSEA. The CDR3 loop reads CSVEVGAGGLAFF. In DNA form, the CDR3 reads TGCAGCGTTGAAGTAGGGGCGGGGGGCCTCGCTTTCTTT.

The J gene is TRBJ1-2, the V gene TRBV27; possible D gene TRBD1, 5 bases. The CDR3 runs 17 residues. Germline-derived CDR1 and CDR2 are MNHEY and SMNVEV (reference sequence). The V end lost 6 bases, the J end lost 2 bases, and 22 bases lay between the germline ends. CDR3 amino acids: CASRPTPGGARNYGYTF. The CDR3 DNA follows: TGTGCCAGCAGACCCACCCCCGGCGGGGCCCGGAACTATGGCTACACCTTC.

The table lists this clone with a count of one. V is TRBV19 and J is TRBJ2-2; 9 nucleotides match TRBD1. This CDR3 comprises 14 residues. In germline, CDR1 is LNHDA, CDR2 SQIVND (reference sequence). With V trimmed by 6 bases and J by 6 bases, 5 bases remained unmatched. Written as DNA, the CDR3 is TGTGCCAGTAGACCGGGACAGGGACCCGGGGAGCTGTTTTTT. Translation: CASRPGQGPGELFF.

This chain connects TRBV7-6 to TRBJ1-1; possible D gene TRBD1, 6 bases. Trimming took 5 bases from V and 7 from J, leaving 11 bases between them. Germline CDR1 reads SGHVS; CDR2 reads FNYEAQ. This CDR3 has 12 residues. CDR3 DNA: TGTGCCAGCAGCCACAGGGACGATGAAGCTTTCTTT. The encoded protein is CASSHRDDEAFF.